A single sample is the source of the 8 T cell receptor beta chains below, sequenced in a study of beta chain features in type 1 diabetes (dated by TCRdb to the late 2010s). The library was made by the immunoSEQ multiplex PCR assay. The High Capacity cDNA Reverse Transcription Kit was used to reverse transcribe all of the isolated RNA, meaning that expressed TCRB transcripts were what got sequenced. TCRdb re-hosts the immuneACCESS table, in-frame sequences only. Its copies lack some clones; in the studies checked, an unresolved V gene accounts for under half of them, and the cause for the rest is not known. The sample table lists about 290,000 clones, about 7.8% of them with a count of one. In total, the top ten clones hold roughly 1% of the sample. Material for sequencing was central memory CD4+ T cells from blood. These receptors came from a woman between 18 and 30 years old in good health.

In this sample, this clone turned up a few times. The rearrangement uses TRBV29-1 and TRBJ2-1, with 11 bases that match TRBD1. The ends lost 7 bases at V and 8 bases at J; junction bases unmatched: 13. CDR3 length equals 15 residues. Germline assignment: CDR1 SQVTM and CDR2 ANQGSEA. CDR3 nucleotides: TGCAGCGGAGAGAGCTGGACAGGGGGCCGCGATGAGCAGTTCTTC. Its protein is CSGESWTGGRDEQFF.

The V call is TRBV7-9, the J call TRBJ2-1; 7 nucleotides match TRBD1. Germline loops: CDR1 SEHNR, CDR2 FQNEAQ (reference sequence). CDR3 length: 15 amino acids. The junction had 7 bases not matched to a gene; V was cut back by 5 bases and J by 3 bases. The CDR3 nucleotides are TGTGCCAGCAGCCGAGCGGCAGGGGGCTACAATGAGCAGTTCTTC. This sequence encodes CASSRAAGGYNEQFF. Together with reference TRBV7-9 and TRBJ2-1, the CDR3 gives the full variable domain: DTGVSQNPRHKITKRGQNVTFRCDPISEHNRLYWYRQTLGQGPEFLTYFQNEAQLEKSRLLSDRFSAERPKGSFSTLEIQRTEQGDSAMYLCASSRAAGGYNEQFFGPGTRLTVL.

The chain combines TRBV5-4 with TRBJ2-1, with a tentative D call TRBD1 (6 bases). Germline V gene lookup returns CDR1 SGHNT and CDR2 YYREEE (reference sequence). The CDR3 is 12 amino acids. V gave up 4 bases and J gave up 7 bases, with 9 bases separating them. The DNA of the CDR3 is TGTGCCAGCAGCACCGACAGGAATGAGCAGTTCTTC. Translation: CASSTDRNEQFF.

The rearrangement joins TRBV9 to TRBJ1-1, with TRBD1 as a possible D gene (6 bases). Trimming removed 4 bases from V and 1 base from J, with 11 bases in between. CDR1 is SGDLS and CDR2 is YYNGEE in the germline V gene. The CDR3 covers 14 residues. The DNA of the CDR3 is TGTGCCAGCAGCCCCGAACAGGGGAACACTGAAGCTTTCTTT. This sequence encodes CASSPEQGNTEAFF. The whole variable domain, filled in from reference TRBV9 and TRBJ1-1, reads DSGVTQTPKHLITATGQRVTLRCSPRSGDLSVYWYQQSLDQGLQFLIQYYNGEERAKGNILERFSAQQFPDLHSELNLSSLELGDSALYFCASSPEQGNTEAFFGQGTRLTVV.

This clone appeared a few times. The CDR3 loop is CASSLWTGEGYTF. CDR3 DNA: TGCGCCAGCAGCCTGTGGACAGGTGAAGGCTACACCTTC. The chain carries TRBV5-1 and TRBJ1-2, with TRBD1 matching 7 bases. Losses at the gene ends were 4 bases for V and 8 bases for J; bases not matched to a gene: 8. From germline, CDR1 is SGHRS and CDR2 YFSETQ. The CDR3 extends over 13 amino acids.

This clone was found a few times. This chain joins TRBV6-5 and TRBJ1-5, with TRBD1 matching 8 bases. The CDR3 is 13 amino acids. With 6 bases clipped from V and 5 bases from J, the junction kept 3 bases outside the gene matches. Germline V lookup: CDR1 MNHEY, CDR2 SVGAGI. The CDR3 nucleotides are TGTGCCAGCAGAGGACAGGGAGATCAGCCCCAGCATTTT. It codes for CASRGQGDQPQHF.

This clone came up a few times. A read error may account for a junction end that differs from germline. The chain uses TRBV7-2 and TRBJ2-7; 9 bases fit TRBD2. Germline CDR1 is SGHTA and CDR2 is FQGNSA. This CDR3 comprises 15 residues. The CDR3 is CASSQVAGVGYEQYF. Written as DNA, the CDR3 is TGCGCCAGCAGCCAGGTAGCGGGAGTGGGATACGAGCAGTACTTC.

This clone was observed a handful of times. The chain recombines TRBV7-2 with TRBJ2-3; D gene unclear. CDR3 length equals 12 residues. CDR1 and CDR2 from the germline V gene are SGHTA and FQGNSA. V lost 5 bases and J lost 5, with 8 bases in between. In DNA form, the CDR3 reads TGTGCCAGCAGCACAAGAGTAGATACGCAGTATTTT. Amino acids: CASSTRVDTQYF. Complete variable domain (other parts from reference TRBV7-2 and TRBJ2-3): GAGVSQSPSNKVTEKGKDVELRCDPISGHTALYWYRQSLGQGLEFLIYFQGNSAPDKSGLPSDRFSAERTGGSVSTLTIQRTQQEDSAVYLCASSTRVDTQYFGPGTRLTVL.